These T cell receptor beta chains were read from a single sample in a study of T-cell reconstitution after alpha-beta-depleted transplantation in children. TCRdb re-called the PCR reads through MiXCR, storing one row per CDR3 protein. Of 150,000 to 200,000 distinct CDR3 sequences in the sample, 6.3% are singletons; the top ten hold about 4.4%. The source was PBMCs, collected before TCRalphabeta/CD19-depleted stem cell transplant. These receptors were collected from a girl under three years old with combined immunodeficiency, due to receive a stem cell transplant. CDR3s include the opening cysteine and the closing phenylalanine or tryptophan. The order of the fields is J gene, D gene, V gene, clone size, CDR3 protein, CDR3 DNA. A D gene is named only where the DNA matches it firmly. Some rows mark clone size as missing; the rest say once, few, many or name a class of expanded clone.

TRBJ2-2,-,TRBV20-1,few,CSARGRVGELFF,TGCAGTGCTAGGGGGCGCGTCGGGGAGCTGTTTTTT
TRBJ2-1,-,TRBV20-1,many,CSAREVIEQFF,TGCAGTGCTAGAGAGGTGATTGAGCAGTTCTTC
TRBJ2-7,-,TRBV12-3/TRBV12-4,-,CASSLRGGGPPYEQYF,TGTGCCAGCAGTTTAAGGGGCGGGGGCCCCCCCTACGAGCAGTACTTC
TRBJ1-5,-,TRBV21-1,many,CASRKDQPQHF,TGTGCCAGCAGGAAGGATCAGCCCCAGCATTTT
TRBJ1-5,-,TRBV12-3/TRBV12-4,many,CASSFWGSNQPQHF,TGTGCCAGCAGTTTTTGGGGGAGCAATCAGCCCCAGCATTTT
TRBJ1-4,-,TRBV12-3/TRBV12-4,many,CASRPRTGMNEKLFF,TGTGCCAGCAGGCCGAGAACAGGGATGAATGAAAAACTGTTTTTT
TRBJ2-7,TRBD1,TRBV7-9,many,CASSPPGQGDYEQYF,TGTGCCAGCAGCCCACCTGGACAGGGGGACTACGAGCAGTACTTC
TRBJ2-1,TRBD2,TRBV4-1,few,CASSPTPGTRDEQFF,TGCGCCAGCAGCCCCACTCCCGGGACTAGAGATGAGCAGTTCTTC
TRBJ2-3,TRBD2,TRBV11-1,few,CAMSQRELVTDTQYF,TGTGCCATGTCGCAGCGGGAGCTAGTCACAGATACGCAGTATTTT
TRBJ2-7,-,TRBV6-2/TRBV6-3,many,CASSAGRLPGYEQYF,TGTGCCAGCAGTGCGGGGAGACTCCCAGGATACGAGCAGTACTTC
TRBJ2-2,-,TRBV20-1,many,CSAGRLGELFF,TGCAGTGCTGGGAGGCTAGGGGAGCTGTTTTTT
TRBJ2-7,TRBD2,TRBV6-2/TRBV6-3,many,CASSIGGANEQYF,TGTGCCAGCAGCATCGGGGGGGCCAACGAGCAGTACTTC
TRBJ2-4,-,TRBV6-2/TRBV6-3,few,CASSPGTYAKNIQYF,TGTGCCAGCAGCCCCGGGACGTATGCCAAAAACATTCAGTACTTC
TRBJ2-7,-,TRBV2,many,CASSYPMGRASYEQYF,TGTGCCAGCAGTTACCCGATGGGTAGAGCCTCCTACGAGCAGTACTTC
TRBJ2-3,-,TRBV15,few,CATSVEGGEDTQYF,TGTGCCACCAGCGTCGAAGGGGGAGAAGATACGCAGTATTTT
TRBJ1-1,-,TRBV19,many,CASSMSAAMNTEAFF,TGTGCCAGTAGTATGTCGGCGGCGATGAACACTGAAGCTTTCTTT
TRBJ2-2,-,TRBV4-3,many,CASSQEDGELFF,TGCGCCAGCAGCCAAGAGGACGGGGAGCTGTTTTTT
TRBJ2-1,-,TRBV7-9,many,CASSPWRDLYNEQFF,TGTGCCAGCAGCCCATGGCGGGATCTATACAATGAGCAGTTCTTC
TRBJ2-1,TRBD1,TRBV7-8,many,CASSLGQGLNNEQFF,TGTGCCAGCAGCTTAGGACAGGGGTTAAACAATGAGCAGTTCTTC
TRBJ1-1,-,TRBV28,many,CASSFGDTEAFF,TGTGCCAGCAGTTTTGGGGACACTGAAGCTTTCTTT
TRBJ2-5,-,TRBV3-1,-,CASSQAYRDGQETQYF,TGTGCCAGCAGCCAAGCTTACCGGGACGGCCAAGAGACCCAGTACTTC
TRBJ1-2,TRBD1,TRBV5-1,-,CASSSGQGAFGYTF,TGCGCCAGCAGCTCCGGGCAGGGGGCTTTCGGCTACACCTTC